Below, one TCR beta chain is given with its context. Germline V CDR1 and CDR2: SGHAT, FQNNGV. This CDR3 is 16 amino acids long. Between the trimmed V and J ends, which lost 0 bases and 3 bases, there was a span of 15 bases. Generated by immunoSEQ multiplex PCR, the TCRdb table keeps only in-frame clones and is missing some. The sample lists roughly 80,000 clones; about 92% were seen once. The entry originates in a study of T cell changes during pregnancy in multiple sclerosis. The chain has TRBV11-2 and TRBJ2-7, with D tentatively TRBD2 (6 bases). The sequence was obtained from a female donor with multiple sclerosis, enrolled in a pregnancy study. Sequenced material: peripheral blood, taken before pregnancy. The CDR3 bases are TGTGCCAGCAGCTTAGATTTGGCTAGCGCCGTCTACGAGCAGTACTTC. Protein sequence: CASSLDLASAVYEQYF.